This T cell receptor (beta chain) appears in the sequencing data of a study of tumor-infiltrating lymphocytes in primary liver carcinoma. TCR beta cDNA was prepared out of approximately 500 ng total RNA by means of a constant-region primer. A slightly modified ARM-PCR protocol with three nested multiplex PCR rounds produced these TCR beta libraries. A single record per CDR3 protein comes from TCRdb applying MiXCR to the multiplex PCR reads. Among about 200,000 distinct CDR3 sequences listed, around four fifths were seen once. Co-extracted RNA and DNA came from around 20-30 mg of unsorted bulk tissue. For each tumor, five separate regions were sampled. The TCR comes from a man aged 35 to 55 with primary liver carcinoma and hepatitis B virus infection. Material for sequencing was tumor tissue from primary liver carcinoma.

The CDR3 loop is CDSSLDGSHTDTQYF. The CDR3 region has the DNA TGTGACAGTAGCTTAGACGGGTCCCACACAGATACGCAGTATTTT. This rearrangement joins TRBV7-8 to TRBJ2-3, with D uncertain. Per germline, CDR1 SGHVS and CDR2 FQNEAQ. CDR3 length equals 15 residues.